These 17 T cell receptor beta chains originate from one sample sequenced in a study of blood T cell repertoires in COVID-19. TCRdb's table, derived via immunoSEQ multiplex PCR, lists solely in-frame clones and lacks some. The table has about 130,000 clones, roughly 83% seen once. Sequenced input: peripheral blood. These receptors were taken from a woman in her 30s who had recovered from COVID-19.

The rearrangement uses TRBV3-1 (or the pseudogene TRBV3-2) and TRBJ1-2, with D possibly being TRBD1 (6 bases). Germline values: CDR1 LGHDT, CDR2 YNNKEL (reference sequence). V shed 2 bases and J shed 0 bases, with 13 bases lying between them. CDR3 length: 16 residues. The CDR3 coding sequence is TGTGCCAGCAGCCAAAGAGGCAGGGGCCCTAACTATGGCTACACCTTC. This sequence encodes CASSQRGRGPNYGYTF.

The V gene is TRBV4-1, the J gene TRBJ2-1, with no clear D. The length of the CDR3 is 15 residues. Germline loops: CDR1 MGHRA, CDR2 YSYEKL. The ends were cut back, 1 base at V and 7 bases at J, with 14 bases in the middle. CDR3 sequence (DNA): TGCGCCAGCAGCCAAGTTTCACAGCTTGCAAATGAGCAGTTCTTC. Amino acid sequence: CASSQVSQLANEQFF.

V gene TRBV12-5 combines with J gene TRBJ1-5; 8 bases align to TRBD1. The germline V gene has CDR1 LGHNT and CDR2 FRNRAP. Losses at the gene ends were 0 bases for V and 3 bases for J; bases not matched to a gene: 10. The CDR3 extends over 18 amino acids. CDR3 DNA sequence: TGTGCTAGTGGTTTGGTATCCAAAACAGGGGGGGACAATCAGCCCCAGCATTTT. Protein: CASGLVSKTGGDNQPQHF.

The chain joins TRBV19 to TRBJ1-6, with 10 bases aligning to TRBD1. The trim removed 3 bases at V and 0 bases at J, leaving 2 bases unmatched. The CDR3 covers 17 residues. Germline CDR1 and CDR2: LNHDA and SQIVND (reference sequence). The CDR3 DNA sequence: TGTGCCAGTAGTATGAGGACAGGGGGCTCCTATAATTCACCCCTCCACTTT. Translation: CASSMRTGGSYNSPLHF.

The genes are TRBV5-1 and TRBJ2-1; 9 bases are a match to TRBD1. CDR1 is SGHRS and CDR2 is YFSETQ in the germline V gene. Trimming at V came to 0 bases and at J to 3 bases, leaving 1 base not matched to a gene. CDR3 length: 15 amino acids. CDR3 DNA sequence: TGCGCCAGCAGCTTGGGGACAGGGGACTACAATGAGCAGTTCTTC. The encoded protein is CASSLGTGDYNEQFF.

This clone was recorded only once. The CDR3 nucleotides read TGTGCCAGTAGTATCCCCGGGGATGAAAAACTGTTTTTT. Its protein product is CASSIPGDEKLFF. The chain employs TRBV19 and TRBJ1-4; D is unresolved. This CDR3 region has 13 residues. The V end was cut by 3 bases, the J end by 6 bases, with 8 bases between. Germline lookup yields CDR1 LNHDA and CDR2 SQIVND (reference sequence).

This chain joins TRBV7-6 and TRBJ1-5; tentatively, D is TRBD1 (5 bases). Germline lookup yields CDR1 SGHVS and CDR2 FNYEAQ. The CDR3 is 18 amino acids. Trimming cost V 1 base and J 0 bases, with 16 bases left between them. This CDR3 reads CASSLVARDFYSNQPQHF. The CDR3 bases are TGTGCCAGCAGCTTAGTGGCCAGGGATTTTTATAGCAATCAGCCCCAGCATTTT.

The chain has TRBV2 and TRBJ1-2, with TRBD1 matching over 8 bases. After removal of 4 bases from V and 8 bases from J, the junction contained 6 bases not matched to a gene. The CDR3 is 13 residues long. Germline V gene sequence: CDR1 SNHLY, CDR2 FYNNEI. Written as DNA, the CDR3 is TGTGCCAGCAGTGGACAGGGGACGTACGGCTACACCTTC. Its translation: CASSGQGTYGYTF.

The chain couples TRBV5-1 to TRBJ1-3, with D perhaps matching TRBD1 (5 bases). CDR1 and CDR2 from the germline V gene are SGHRS and YFSETQ. There are 13 residues in the CDR3. Deletions cut 0 bases from V and 11 bases from J, with 12 bases between. CDR3 nucleotide sequence: TGCGCCAGCAGCTTGGAAGACAGCCCGCCCATATATTTT. Protein product: CASSLEDSPPIYF.

CDR3 protein: CAIYVPGTPDYEQYF. The CDR3 DNA reads as TGTGCCATCTACGTCCCAGGGACTCCCGACTACGAGCAGTACTTC. The chain has TRBV2 and TRBJ2-7; D is possibly TRBD2 (6 bases). The V end was cut by 10 bases, the J end by 3 bases, with 22 bases between. Germline CDR1 and CDR2: SNHLY and FYNNEI. The CDR3 is made up of 15 amino acids.

About this clone itself: The junction departs from the called germline gene at one end, perhaps through a read error. The chain employs TRBV12-3 or TRBV12-4 and TRBJ2-7, with D tentatively TRBD1 (5 bases). The CDR3 is 11 residues long. The CDR3 DNA follows: TGTGCCAGTTCAAGAGCTGGGGCCTCGGAATGG. Its protein is CASSRAGASEW.

V and J are TRBV5-1 and TRBJ2-7, with D perhaps matching TRBD1 (6 bases). Germline CDR1 reads SGHRS; CDR2 reads YFSETQ. The V end was cut by 0 bases, the J end by 3 bases, with 16 bases between. The CDR3 totals 16 residues. CDR3 protein: CASSLASTGESYEQYF. Written as DNA, the CDR3 is TGCGCCAGCAGCTTGGCCTCGACAGGAGAAAGCTACGAGCAGTACTTC.

This rearrangement joins TRBV5-8 to TRBJ1-3; D is uncertain. CDR1 is SGHTS and CDR2 is YDEGEE in the germline V gene. V lost 0 bases and J 4 bases, leaving 11 bases between the germline ends. The CDR3 runs to 15 residues. Here the CDR3 reads CASSLEGLGGNTIYF. CDR3 bases: TGTGCCAGCAGCTTGGAAGGACTGGGGGGAAACACCATATATTTT.

The rearrangement uses TRBV5-1 and TRBJ1-3, with D perhaps matching TRBD1 (5 bases). This CDR3 region has 14 residues. Germline values: CDR1 SGHRS, CDR2 YFSETQ. Deletions cut 4 bases from V and 2 bases from J, with 10 bases between. CDR3 bases: TGCGCCAGCAGCCCCGGGACTGCTGGAAACACCATATATTTT. Protein product: CASSPGTAGNTIYF.

This clone was seen only a few times. The V gene is TRBV19, the J gene TRBJ2-7; TRBD1 aligns across 7 bases. Per germline, CDR1 LNHDA and CDR2 SQIVND (reference sequence). The CDR3 runs to 13 residues. Losses at the gene ends were 6 bases for V and 3 bases for J; bases not matched to a gene: 5. As DNA, the CDR3 is TGTGCCAGTAGGTCCGGACAGGACTACGAGCAGTACTTC. Its protein product is CASRSGQDYEQYF.

The chain carries TRBV19 and TRBJ2-2; tentatively, D is TRBD1 (5 bases). This CDR3 has 13 amino acids. Between the trimmed V and J ends, which lost 4 bases and 5 bases, there was a span of 8 bases. Germline V gene lookup returns CDR1 LNHDA and CDR2 SQIVND (reference sequence). CDR3 in amino acids: CASSTTATGELFF. The CDR3 nucleotides read TGTGCCAGTAGTACGACAGCGACCGGGGAGCTGTTTTTT.

The V and J genes are TRBV6-1 and TRBJ2-4; D might be TRBD1 (6 bases). CDR1 is MNHNS, CDR2 SASEGT, per germline. The CDR3 is 13 residues long. V shed 3 bases and J shed 6 bases, with 9 bases lying between them. The CDR3 spells CASSEAGVNIQYF. For the CDR3, the DNA is TGTGCCAGCAGTGAGGCAGGGGTAAACATTCAGTACTTC.